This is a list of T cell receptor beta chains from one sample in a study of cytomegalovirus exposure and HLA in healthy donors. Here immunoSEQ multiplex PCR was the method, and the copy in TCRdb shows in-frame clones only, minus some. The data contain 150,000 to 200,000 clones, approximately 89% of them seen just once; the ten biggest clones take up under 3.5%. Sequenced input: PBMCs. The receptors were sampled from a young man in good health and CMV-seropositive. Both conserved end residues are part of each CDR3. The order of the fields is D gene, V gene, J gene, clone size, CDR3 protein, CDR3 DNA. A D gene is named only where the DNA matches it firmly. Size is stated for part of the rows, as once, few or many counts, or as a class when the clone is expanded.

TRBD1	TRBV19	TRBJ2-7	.	CASSPSGTGGKQEQYF	TGTGCCAGTAGTCCCTCCGGGACAGGGGGGAAACAGGAGCAGTACTTC
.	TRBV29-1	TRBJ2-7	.	CSVELSGQSYEQYF	TGCAGCGTTGAATTGAGCGGCCAATCCTACGAGCAGTACTTC
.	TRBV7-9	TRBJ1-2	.	CASSSSGGSYGYTF	TGTGCCAGCAGCTCAAGTGGAGGGAGTTATGGCTACACCTTC
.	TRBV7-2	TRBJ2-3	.	CASSSDYTDTQYF	TGTGCCAGCAGTAGCGACTACACAGATACGCAGTATTTT
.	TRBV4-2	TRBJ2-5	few	CASSQGPGVMETQYF	TGTGCCAGCAGCCAGGGACCGGGGGTTATGGAGACCCAGTACTTC
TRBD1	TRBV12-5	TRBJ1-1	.	CASALFPYRGENTEAFF	TGTGCTAGTGCCCTTTTTCCTTACAGGGGCGAAAACACTGAAGCTTTCTTT
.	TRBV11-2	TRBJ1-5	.	CASSLGPGNQPQHF	TGTGCCAGCAGCTTAGGGCCAGGGAATCAGCCCCAGCATTTT
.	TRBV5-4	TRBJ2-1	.	CASSLAGESYNEQFF	TGTGCCAGCAGCTTGGCGGGGGAATCCTACAATGAGCAGTTCTTC
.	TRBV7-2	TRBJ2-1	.	CASSFGGANEQFF	TGTGCCAGCAGCTTCGGAGGGGCAAATGAGCAGTTCTTC
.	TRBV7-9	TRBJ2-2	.	CASSTRGATGELFF	TGTGCCAGCAGCACCAGAGGAGCGACCGGGGAGCTGTTTTTT
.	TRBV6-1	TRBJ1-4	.	CASSDGRTAVEKLFF	TGTGCCAGCAGTGATGGAAGGACAGCTGTTGAAAAACTGTTTTTT
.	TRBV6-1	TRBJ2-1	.	CASIETGNSDEQFF	TGTGCCAGCATCGAAACAGGGAATAGCGATGAGCAGTTCTTC
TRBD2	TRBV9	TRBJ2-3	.	CASSVGASGGFTDTQYF	TGTGCCAGCAGCGTAGGGGCTAGCGGTGGCTTCACAGATACGCAGTATTTT
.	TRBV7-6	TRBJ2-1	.	CASSLVGAREGNEQFF	TGTGCCAGCAGCCTTGTGGGGGCCCGCGAGGGCAATGAGCAGTTCTTC
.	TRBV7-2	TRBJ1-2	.	CASSLGANYGYTF	TGTGCCAGCAGCTTAGGGGCGAACTATGGCTACACCTTC
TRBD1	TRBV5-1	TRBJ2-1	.	CASSLDRDREQFF	TGCGCCAGCAGCTTAGACAGGGATCGCGAGCAGTTCTTC
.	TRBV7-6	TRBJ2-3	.	CASTPGGGVSYF	TGTGCCAGCACCCCCGGAGGGGGGGTCTCGTATTTT
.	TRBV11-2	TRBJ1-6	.	CASSARDNNSPLHF	TGTGCCAGCAGTGCCCGGGACAATAATTCACCCCTCCACTTT
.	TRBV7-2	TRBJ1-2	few	CASSLASREDGYTF	TGTGCCAGCAGCTTAGCATCCAGGGAGGATGGCTACACCTTC
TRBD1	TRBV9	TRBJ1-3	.	CASSSPTGGKEGNTIYF	TGTGCCAGCAGCTCCCCTACAGGGGGCAAGGAAGGAAACACCATATATTTT
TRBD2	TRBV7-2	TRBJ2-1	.	CASSSGLVLQFF	TGTGCCAGCAGCTCAGGACTAGTACTTCAGTTCTTC
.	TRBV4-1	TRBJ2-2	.	CASSPRGQTFGELFF	TGCGCCAGCAGCCCCAGAGGGCAGACGTTCGGGGAGCTGTTTTTT
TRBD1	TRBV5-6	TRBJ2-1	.	CASSLGTGYNEQFF	TGTGCCAGCAGCTTGGGGACAGGGTACAATGAGCAGTTCTTC
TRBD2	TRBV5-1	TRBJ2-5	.	CASSLAGVAGGGQETQYF	TGCGCCAGCAGCTTGGCCGGGGTCGCGGGAGGGGGACAAGAGACCCAGTACTTC
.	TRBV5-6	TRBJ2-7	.	CASSLAQMTEQYF	TGTGCCAGCAGCTTGGCTCAGATGACAGAACAGTACTTC
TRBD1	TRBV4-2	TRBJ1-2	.	CASSQDTGQGYGYTF	TGTGCCAGCAGCCAAGATACTGGACAGGGTTATGGCTACACCTTC
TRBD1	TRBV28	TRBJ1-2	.	CASRRTGLSYGYTF	TGTGCCAGCAGGCGGACAGGGTTAAGCTATGGCTACACCTTC
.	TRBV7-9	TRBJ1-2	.	CASSLEEPNGYTF	TGTGCCAGCAGCTTAGAGGAGCCGAATGGCTACACCTTC
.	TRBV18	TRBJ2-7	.	CASSGGGSSYEQYF	TGTGCCAGCTCAGGAGGGGGCTCCTCCTACGAGCAGTACTTC
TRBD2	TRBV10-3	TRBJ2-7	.	CAISEPTSGGRDEQYF	TGTGCCATCAGTGAGCCCACTAGCGGGGGGAGGGACGAGCAGTACTTC
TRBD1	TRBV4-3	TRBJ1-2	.	CASSQVPGGNGYTF	TGCGCCAGCAGCCAAGTTCCAGGGGGGAATGGCTACACCTTC
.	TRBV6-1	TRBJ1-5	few	CASSEVRAENQPQHF	TGTGCCAGCAGTGAAGTTCGAGCCGAGAATCAGCCCCAGCATTTT
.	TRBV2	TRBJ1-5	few	CASSDSVSNQPQHF	TGTGCCAGCAGTGATTCGGTCAGCAATCAGCCCCAGCATTTT
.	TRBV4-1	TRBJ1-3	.	CASSPPIGGSGNTIYF	TGCGCCAGCAGCCCCCCGATAGGGGGTTCTGGAAACACCATATATTTT
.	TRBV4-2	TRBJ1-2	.	CASSQEGQGLGLGYTF	TGTGCCAGCAGCCAAGAAGGGCAGGGCTTAGGGTTAGGCTACACCTTC
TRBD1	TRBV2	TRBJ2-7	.	CASSPRTGYPYEQYF	TGTGCCAGCAGCCCTAGGACAGGGTACCCCTACGAGCAGTACTTC
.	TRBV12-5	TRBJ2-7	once	CAGGGGAGRNEQYF	TGTGCTGGGGGTGGGGGGGCAGGGAGGAACGAGCAGTACTTC
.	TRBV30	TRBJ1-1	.	CAWTQEILNTEAFF	TGTGCCTGGACACAGGAGATCTTGAACACTGAAGCTTTCTTT
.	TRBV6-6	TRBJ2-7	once	CASSRGAYEQYF	TGTGCCAGCTCCCGGGGTGCCTACGAGCAGTACTTC
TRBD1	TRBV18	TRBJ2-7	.	CASSPGQPNEQYF	TGTGCCAGCTCACCGGGACAGCCAAACGAGCAGTACTTC
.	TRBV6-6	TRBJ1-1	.	CASSSTPNTEAFF	TGTGCCAGCAGTTCAACACCGAACACTGAAGCTTTCTTT
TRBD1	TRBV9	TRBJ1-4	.	CASSVGTVDEKLFF	TGTGCCAGCAGCGTGGGGACAGTAGATGAAAAACTGTTTTTT
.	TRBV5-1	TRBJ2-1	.	CASSLEQGYNEQFF	TGCGCCAGCAGCTTGGAGCAGGGTTACAATGAGCAGTTCTTC